The following is a TCR beta chain sequence with its context. The antigen remains unidentified. This CDR3 spans 15 amino acids. Germline CDR1 and CDR2: SEHNR and FQNEAQ (reference sequence). J was trimmed by 6 bases and V by 4 bases; bases with no gene match: 6. The donors were healthy bone marrow donors. The sample originates from a study of cytomegalovirus exposure and HLA in healthy donors. Study results and caveats: Prior analysis indicated that the majority of TCR beta V segments exhibited productivity approximately 87% or approximately 30% of the time.

Both 60 Vbeta primers and 13 Jbeta primers went into the PCR. Some clones are missing from TCRdb's copy, which holds only in-frame ones; the method was immunoSEQ multiplex PCR. The sample table sets out about 110,000 clones. The receptor's source is a man aged 45-65 years in good health and CMV-seronegative. What was sequenced was PBMCs. The J gene is TRBJ2-1, the V gene TRBV7-9; TRBD1 agrees at 10 bases. As DNA, the CDR3 is TGTGCCAGCAGCTCCCCACGGACAGGGGGCAATGAGCAGTTCTTC. Protein product: CASSSPRTGGNEQFF.